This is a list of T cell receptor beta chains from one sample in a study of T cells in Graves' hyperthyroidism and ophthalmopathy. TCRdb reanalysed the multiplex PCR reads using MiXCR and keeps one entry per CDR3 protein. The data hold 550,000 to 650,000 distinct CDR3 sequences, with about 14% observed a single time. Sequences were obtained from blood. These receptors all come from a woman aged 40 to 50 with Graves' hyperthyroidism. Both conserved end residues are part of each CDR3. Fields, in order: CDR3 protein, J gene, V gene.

CASSKLKGGEQYF	TRBJ2-7	TRBV19
CSARSGGANQPQHF	TRBJ1-5	TRBV20-1
CASGLVVGTGGNQPQHF	TRBJ1-5	TRBV12-5
CASSLVGGQVSYEQYF	TRBJ2-7	TRBV7-9
CASSLEGGRGTTQYF	TRBJ2-3	TRBV7-2
CASSLSGTDEKLFF	TRBJ1-4	TRBV5-1
CASSLLEGTGELFF	TRBJ2-2	TRBV28
CASRVPGQGKDEQFF	TRBJ2-1	TRBV5-1
CAWSLGQRGNEQFF	TRBJ2-1	TRBV30
CASSYSGGAQETQYF	TRBJ2-5	TRBV6-6
CASRSGNADTQYF	TRBJ2-3	TRBV6-1
CASSLGLVDNEQFF	TRBJ2-1	TRBV12-3/TRBV12-4
CASSSKILGRLTDTQYF	TRBJ2-3	TRBV11-2
CASSVGQGASEQYF	TRBJ2-7	TRBV9
CAISESSALGHTGELFF	TRBJ2-2	TRBV10-3
CASSLSLAGGETQYF	TRBJ2-5	TRBV7-9
CATIRDSYNEKLFF	TRBJ1-4	TRBV11-3
CASSYREDQPQHF	TRBJ1-5	TRBV6-5
CASSLSGTNEQFF	TRBJ2-1	TRBV2
CASNSPRASGRRKETQYF	TRBJ2-5	TRBV12-3/TRBV12-4
CASRQGTGNEQFF	TRBJ2-1	TRBV2
CASSRGGELFF	TRBJ2-2	TRBV2
CASSQISSGGGSYGYTF	TRBJ1-2	TRBV2
CASSLSFLADTQYF	TRBJ2-3	TRBV28
CASSFPASGSETQYF	TRBJ2-5	TRBV28
CASSQWRESDTQYF	TRBJ2-3	TRBV14
CASKWASTDTQYF	TRBJ2-3	TRBV6-1
CASSQDEIANYGYTF	TRBJ1-2	TRBV4-2
CASSQALRDQPQHF	TRBJ1-5	TRBV3-1
CASSPYPNSGGNTIYF	TRBJ1-3	TRBV4-1
CASSSLRGQYYGYTF	TRBJ1-2	TRBV11-2
CASSQDLQGLAGIANTGELFF	TRBJ2-2	TRBV3-1
CASDGRGDTGELFF	TRBJ2-2	TRBV28
CASSIGGTGSETQYF	TRBJ2-5	TRBV19
CASSQTSGKTDTQYF	TRBJ2-3	TRBV3-1
CASSETTGGGNTIYF	TRBJ1-3	TRBV12-3/TRBV12-4